This T cell receptor (beta chain) was recorded in a study of response to subunit inactivated influenza vaccine. A word on this clonotype: Its antigen is unknown.

The CDR3 loop spans 14 amino acids. The V gene's germline CDR1 is MNHNS and CDR2 SASEGT. V shed 6 bases and J shed 6 bases, with 18 bases lying between them. TCRdb independently ran MiXCR on the RT-PCR reads; one entry per CDR3 protein. The sample consists of fewer than 700,000 distinct CDR3 sequences, around 13% of them appearing once. Whole-study findings and limits: Authors suggested each seasonal flu vaccination may recruit only limited numbers of new T cells.

The sequencing here drew on PBMCs from blood, taken about 6 weeks after vaccination. This sequence was found in a man aged 45 to 65 who received an inactivated influenza vaccine. V and J are TRBV6-1 and TRBJ2-7; tentatively, D is TRBD1 (5 bases). The CDR3: CASSPTSGAAEQYF. CDR3 nucleotide sequence: TGTGCCAGCAGCCCGACATCTGGGGCTGCCGAGCAGTACTTC.